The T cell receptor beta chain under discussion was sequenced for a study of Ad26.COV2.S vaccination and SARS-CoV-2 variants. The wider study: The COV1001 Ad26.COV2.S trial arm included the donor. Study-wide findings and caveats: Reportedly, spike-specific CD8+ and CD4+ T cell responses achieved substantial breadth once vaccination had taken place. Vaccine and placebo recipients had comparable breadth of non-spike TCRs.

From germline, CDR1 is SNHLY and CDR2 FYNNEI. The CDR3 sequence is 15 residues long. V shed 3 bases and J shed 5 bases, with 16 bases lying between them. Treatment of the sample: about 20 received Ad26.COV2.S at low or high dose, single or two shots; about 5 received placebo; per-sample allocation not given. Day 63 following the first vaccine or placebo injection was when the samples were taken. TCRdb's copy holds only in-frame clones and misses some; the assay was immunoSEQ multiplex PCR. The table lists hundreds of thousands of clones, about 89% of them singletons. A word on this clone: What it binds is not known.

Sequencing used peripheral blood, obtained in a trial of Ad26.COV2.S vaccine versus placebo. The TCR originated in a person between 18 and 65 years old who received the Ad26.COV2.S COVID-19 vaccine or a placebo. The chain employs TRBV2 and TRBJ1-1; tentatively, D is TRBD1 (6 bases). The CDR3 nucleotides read TGTGCCAGCAGTGAGCAGGGGAGGGGCCAAACTGAAGCTTTCTTT. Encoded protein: CASSEQGRGQTEAFF. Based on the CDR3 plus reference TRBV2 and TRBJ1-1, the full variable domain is EPEVTQTPSHQVTQMGQEVILRCVPISNHLYFYWYRQILGQKVEFLVSFYNNEISEKSEIFDDQFSVERPDGSNFTLKIRSTKLEDSAMYFCASSEQGRGQTEAFFGQGTRLTVV.